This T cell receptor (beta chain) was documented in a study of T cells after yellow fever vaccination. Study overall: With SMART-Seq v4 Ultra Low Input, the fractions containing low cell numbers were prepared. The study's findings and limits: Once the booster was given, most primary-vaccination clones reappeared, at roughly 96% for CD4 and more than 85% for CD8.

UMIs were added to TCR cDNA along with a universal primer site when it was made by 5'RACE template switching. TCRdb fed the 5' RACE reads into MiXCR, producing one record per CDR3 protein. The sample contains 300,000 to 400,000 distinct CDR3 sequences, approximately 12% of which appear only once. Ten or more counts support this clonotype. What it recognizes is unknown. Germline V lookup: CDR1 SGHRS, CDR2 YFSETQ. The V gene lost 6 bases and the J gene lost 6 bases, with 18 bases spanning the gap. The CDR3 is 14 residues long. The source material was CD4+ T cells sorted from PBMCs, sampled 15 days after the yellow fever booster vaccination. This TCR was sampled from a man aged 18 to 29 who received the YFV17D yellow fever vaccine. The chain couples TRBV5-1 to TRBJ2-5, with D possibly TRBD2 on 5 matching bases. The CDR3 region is CASTPTTGEKTQYF. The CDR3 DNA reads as TGCGCCAGCACCCCGACGACCGGGGAGAAGACCCAGTACTTC.